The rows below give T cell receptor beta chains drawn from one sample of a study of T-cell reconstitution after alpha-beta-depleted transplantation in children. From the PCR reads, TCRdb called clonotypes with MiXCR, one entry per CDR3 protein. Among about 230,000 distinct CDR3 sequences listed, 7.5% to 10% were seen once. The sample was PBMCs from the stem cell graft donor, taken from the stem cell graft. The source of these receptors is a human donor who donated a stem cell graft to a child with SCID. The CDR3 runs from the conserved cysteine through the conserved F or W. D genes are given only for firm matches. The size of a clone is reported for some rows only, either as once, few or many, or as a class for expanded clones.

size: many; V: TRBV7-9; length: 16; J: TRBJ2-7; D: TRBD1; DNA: TGTGCCAGCAGCGCCAAGTGGGACAGCGGACTTTACGAGCAGTACTTC; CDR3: CASSAKWDSGLYEQYF
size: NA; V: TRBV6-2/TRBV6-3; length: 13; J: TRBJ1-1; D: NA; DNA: TGTGCCAGCAGTGGAACATTACTTGCTGAAGCTTTCTTT; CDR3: CASSGTLLAEAFF
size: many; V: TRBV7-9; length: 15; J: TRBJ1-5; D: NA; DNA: TGTGCCAGCAGCTTAGCATTGGGACCCAATCAGCCCCAGCATTTT; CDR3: CASSLALGPNQPQHF
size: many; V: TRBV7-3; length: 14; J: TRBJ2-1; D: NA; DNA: TGTGCCAGCAGCTTACAGGGGCATTACAATGAGCAGTTCTTC; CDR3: CASSLQGHYNEQFF
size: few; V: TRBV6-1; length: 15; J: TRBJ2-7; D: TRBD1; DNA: TGTGCCAGCAGCCCCCAGGGGGAATACTCCTACGAGCAGTACTTC; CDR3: CASSPQGEYSYEQYF
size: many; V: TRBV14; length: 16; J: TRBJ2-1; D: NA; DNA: TGTGCCAGCAGCCAAGATTCACGGACAGTCAATTATGAGCAGTTCTTC; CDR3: CASSQDSRTVNYEQFF
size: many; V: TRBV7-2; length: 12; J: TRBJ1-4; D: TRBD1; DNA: TGTGCCAGCAGCTCAGGGACAGGGGAACTGTTTTTT; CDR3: CASSSGTGELFF
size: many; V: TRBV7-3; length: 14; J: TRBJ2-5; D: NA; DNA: TGTGCCAGCAGCTTAAGGGCAGCCCAAGAGACCCAGTACTTC; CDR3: CASSLRAAQETQYF
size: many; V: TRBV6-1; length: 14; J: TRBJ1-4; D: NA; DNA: TGTGCCAGCAGTGAGTCGGCGACCTCTGAAAAACTGTTTTTT; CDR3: CASSESATSEKLFF
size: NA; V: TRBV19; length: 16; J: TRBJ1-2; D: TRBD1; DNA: TGTGCCAGTAGTGTATCCGGGACAGCCGGGGACTATGGCTACACCTTC; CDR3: CASSVSGTAGDYGYTF
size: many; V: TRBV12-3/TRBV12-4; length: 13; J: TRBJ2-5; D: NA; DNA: TGTGCCAGCAGTTTTCAGGGGAGGGAGACCCAGTACTTC; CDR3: CASSFQGRETQYF
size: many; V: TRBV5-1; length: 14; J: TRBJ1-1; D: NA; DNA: TGCGCCAGCAGCTTGTTGACGGATCACACTGAAGCTTTCTTT; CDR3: CASSLLTDHTEAFF
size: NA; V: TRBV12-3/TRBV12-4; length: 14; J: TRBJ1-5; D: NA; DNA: TGTCCCAGCAGTTTAGCCTACAGGAATCAGCCCCAGCATTTT; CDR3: CPSSLAYRNQPQHF
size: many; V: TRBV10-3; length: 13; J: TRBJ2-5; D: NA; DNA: TGTGCCATCAGTAACCGACAGGAAGAGACCCAGTACTTC; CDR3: CAISNRQEETQYF
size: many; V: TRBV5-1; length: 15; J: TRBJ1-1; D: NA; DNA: TGCGCCAGCAGCCCGTCGGACAGAACTAACACTGAAGCTTTCTTT; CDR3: CASSPSDRTNTEAFF
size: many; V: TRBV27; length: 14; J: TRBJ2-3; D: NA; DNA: TGTGCCAGCAGTTCCCACGGGACTCCCAAGGCGGAGTATTTT; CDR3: CASSSHGTPKAEYF
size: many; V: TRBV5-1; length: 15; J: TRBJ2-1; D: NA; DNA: TGCGCCAGCAGCCCGCTACCGGGACTGTTCAATGAGCAGTTCTTC; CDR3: CASSPLPGLFNEQFF
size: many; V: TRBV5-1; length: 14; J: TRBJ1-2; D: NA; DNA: TGCGCCAGCAGCGGTTTTGTGTCGGGCTATGGCTACACCTTC; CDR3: CASSGFVSGYGYTF
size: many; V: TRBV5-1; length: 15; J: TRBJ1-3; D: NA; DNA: TGCGCCAGCACAGCCACATACCCTTCTGGAAACACCATATATTTT; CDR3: CASTATYPSGNTIYF
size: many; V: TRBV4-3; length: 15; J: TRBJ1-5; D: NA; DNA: TGCGCCAGCAGCCAAGTGGCCGGGTCGTACCAGCCCCAGCATTTT; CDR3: CASSQVAGSYQPQHF
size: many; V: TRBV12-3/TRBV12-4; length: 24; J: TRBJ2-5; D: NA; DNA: TGTGCCAGCAGTTTAGTATCTCTCAAAAAACATCGAGGGACTCTATCTCCAGCAAAACTGACCCAGTACTTC; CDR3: CASSLVSLKKHRGTLSPAKLTQYF
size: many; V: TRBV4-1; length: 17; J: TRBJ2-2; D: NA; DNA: TGCGCCAGCAGCCAAGAACCGGGAAAAAGAAGCGCCGGGGAGCTGTTTTTT; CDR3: CASSQEPGKRSAGELFF
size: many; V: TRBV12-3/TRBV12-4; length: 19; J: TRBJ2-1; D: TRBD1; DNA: TGTGCCAGCAGTTTCCCCGGACAGGGAGGTAGGGGCCCCTACAATGAGCAGTTCTTC; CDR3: CASSFPGQGGRGPYNEQFF
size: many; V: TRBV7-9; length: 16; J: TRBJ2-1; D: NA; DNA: TGTGCCAGCAGCCAGAGGCGACAGAGCTCCTACAATGAGCAGTTCTTC; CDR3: CASSQRRQSSYNEQFF
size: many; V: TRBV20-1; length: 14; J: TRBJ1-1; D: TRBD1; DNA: TGCAGTGCTAAAGACAGGGGGTGGAACACTGAAGCTTTCTTT; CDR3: CSAKDRGWNTEAFF